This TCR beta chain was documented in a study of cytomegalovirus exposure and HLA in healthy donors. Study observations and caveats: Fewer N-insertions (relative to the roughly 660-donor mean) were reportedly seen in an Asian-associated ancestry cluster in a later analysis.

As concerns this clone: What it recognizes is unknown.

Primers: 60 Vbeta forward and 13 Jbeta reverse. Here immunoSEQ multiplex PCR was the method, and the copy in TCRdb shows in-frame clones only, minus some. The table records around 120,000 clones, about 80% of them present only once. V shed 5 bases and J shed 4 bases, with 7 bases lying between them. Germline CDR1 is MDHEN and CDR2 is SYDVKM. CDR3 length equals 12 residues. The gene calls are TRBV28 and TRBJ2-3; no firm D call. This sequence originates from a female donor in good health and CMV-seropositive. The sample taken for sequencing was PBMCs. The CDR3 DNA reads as TGTGCCAGCAGTATACTTGCAGATACGCAGTATTTT. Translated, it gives CASSILADTQYF. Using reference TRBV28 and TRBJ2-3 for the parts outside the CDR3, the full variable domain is DVKVTQSSRYLVKRTGEKVFLECVQDMDHENMFWYRQDPGLGLRLIYFSYDVKMKEKGDIPEGYSVSREKKERFSLILESASTNQTSMYLCASSILADTQYFGPGTRLTVL.